Below are 31 T cell receptor beta chains sequenced from a single sample in a study of shared clonotypes between healthy human individuals. The data were produced by immunoSEQ multiplex PCR, yet TCRdb's version contains in-frame clones alone and is incomplete. The table records about half a million clones, almost 80% of them present only once. The source material was PBMCs. The receptors here all came from a woman aged 35 to 49 in good health. Some clones in this sample may be carry-over from other donors' samples.

This clone was picked up a small number of times. V gene TRBV7-2 combines with J gene TRBJ2-5; TRBD2 aligns across 9 bases. V was pared by 5 bases and J by 4 bases, with 5 bases of the junction left unmatched. The CDR3 consists of 14 residues. The germline CDR1 and CDR2 sequences are SGHTA and FQGNSA. The CDR3 coding sequence is TGTGCCAGCAGCCGAGCGGGAGGAGGAGAGACCCAGTACTTC. Residues: CASSRAGGGETQYF.

The chain carries TRBV6-6 and TRBJ1-1; D is possibly TRBD1 (5 bases). CDR1 is MNHNY and CDR2 is SVGAGI in the germline V gene (reference sequence). V lost 2 bases, J lost 3 bases, and 10 bases lay in between. The CDR3 sequence is 14 residues long. CDR3 sequence (DNA): TGTGCCAGCAGTTACAGTGACAGACACACTGAAGCTTTCTTT. Its protein is CASSYSDRHTEAFF.

There are many counts of this clone. V is TRBV4-2 and J is TRBJ1-1; TRBD1 is a possible D gene (5 bases). This CDR3 has 16 amino acids. CDR1 and CDR2 from the germline V gene are LGHNA and YNFKEQ. Trimming took 0 bases from V and 6 from J, leaving 17 bases between them. The CDR3 coding sequence is TGTGCCAGCAGCCAAGATTGGGGGACGGTGGACGCTGAAGCTTTCTTT. This codes for CASSQDWGTVDAEAFF.

The rearrangement uses TRBV28 and TRBJ1-5, with D possibly TRBD1 on 5 matching bases. The CDR3 is 13 residues long. Trimming pared 7 bases from V and 5 bases from J, leaving 12 bases between. Germline V gene sequence: CDR1 MDHEN, CDR2 SYDVKM. The CDR3 loop reads CASISGQDQPQHF. CDR3 nucleotide sequence: TGTGCCAGCATCTCGGGGCAAGATCAGCCCCAGCATTTT.

This clone was picked up one time. The chain links TRBV9 to TRBJ2-1; 9 nucleotides line up with TRBD2. This CDR3 spans 16 amino acids. V dropped 0 bases and J dropped 4; count of bases not matched to a gene: 5. CDR1 is SGDLS, CDR2 YYNGEE, per germline. The chain's CDR3 is CASSVGAGGPYNEQFF. CDR3 in DNA: TGTGCCAGCAGCGTAGGGGCGGGAGGGCCTTACAATGAGCAGTTCTTC.

V and J are TRBV28 and TRBJ2-2; no clear D. Germline CDR1 and CDR2: MDHEN and SYDVKM. The CDR3 runs 15 residues. V was shortened by 7 bases and J by 4 bases, with 16 bases between the two germline ends. The CDR3 nucleotides are TGTGCCAGCATAGAGGAGACCCCGGGCACCGGGGAGCTGTTTTTT. Amino acid sequence: CASIEETPGTGELFF. The full variable domain, rest sourced from reference TRBV28 and TRBJ2-2, is DVKVTQSSRYLVKRTGEKVFLECVQDMDHENMFWYRQDPGLGLRLIYFSYDVKMKEKGDIPEGYSVSREKKERFSLILESASTNQTSMYLCASIEETPGTGELFFGEGSRLTVL.

This clone came up many times. This chain uses TRBV15 with TRBJ1-6; D is unresolved. The CDR3 totals 13 residues. Trimming took 0 bases from V and 8 from J, leaving 5 bases between them. Germline-derived CDR1 and CDR2 are LNHNV and YYDKDF (reference sequence). The CDR3 DNA reads TGTGCCACCAGCAGAGATGCGGATTCACCCCTCCACTTT. Its protein product is CATSRDADSPLHF.

This clone was detected only a few times. At one end, the junction sequence differs from germline, possibly due to a read error. The rearrangement uses TRBV7-7 and TRBJ2-3, with 7 bases aligning to TRBD1. Germline values: CDR1 SSHAT, CDR2 FNYEAQ (reference sequence). CDR3 size: 16 residues. The CDR3 loop reads CASSSGTAGGTDTQYF. CDR3 in DNA: TGTGCTAGCAGTTCAGGGACAGCCGGCGGCACAGATACGCAGTATTTT.

This clone was observed a few times. This rearrangement joins TRBV19 to TRBJ2-7; 9 nucleotides agree with TRBD1. V trimming: 6 bases; J trimming: 0 bases; junction bases outside the gene matches: 12. Per the germline V gene, CDR1 is LNHDA and CDR2 is SQIVND (reference sequence). The CDR3 consists of 17 residues. CDR3 amino acids: CASSLLPGQGSSYEQYF. The DNA for the CDR3 is TGTGCCAGTAGCCTCCTGCCGGGACAGGGAAGCTCCTACGAGCAGTACTTC.

Concerning this clone itself: Additional DNA sequences in this sample encode the identical CDR3. The chain links TRBV2 to TRBJ2-1; D not resolved. The V and J ends lost 4 bases and 0 bases respectively, with 10 bases between them. The CDR3 is made up of 15 amino acids. Germline CDR1 and CDR2: SNHLY and FYNNEI. The CDR3 spells CASSGGPSSYNEQFF. CDR3 bases: TGTGCCAGCAGTGGGGGTCCGAGCTCCTACAATGAGCAGTTCTTC.

This clone was counted a few times. The chain carries TRBV11-1 and TRBJ1-6; no firm D call. The CDR3 consists of 15 residues. V dropped 3 bases and J dropped 6 bases, with 12 bases sitting between them. CDR1 is SGHAT, CDR2 FQDESV, per germline (reference sequence). CDR3 nucleotide sequence: TGTGCCAGCAGCTTTGGGATGGAGGGTAATTCACCCCTCCACTTT. The encoded protein is CASSFGMEGNSPLHF.

V gene TRBV18 combines with J gene TRBJ2-7; tentative D call: TRBD2 (6 bases). The V gene's germline CDR1 is KGHSH and CDR2 LQKENI. CDR3 length equals 14 residues. Deletions cut 4 bases from V and 7 bases from J, with 17 bases between. The CDR3 coding sequence is TGTGCCAGCTCACAGTCGGGAGCGACCAGTGAGCAGTACTTC. Its translation: CASSQSGATSEQYF.

This sequence joins TRBV6-5 and TRBJ2-7, with TRBD2 identical over 10 bases. The V and J ends lost 2 bases and 9 bases, in that order; junction bases with no gene match: 4. CDR3 size: 13 residues. From germline, CDR1 is MNHEY and CDR2 SVGAGI. CDR3 amino acids: CASSYVGTSVQYF. The DNA of the CDR3 is TGTGCCAGCAGTTACGTTGGGACTAGCGTGCAGTACTTC.

A few counts support this clone. The rearrangement joins TRBV11-2 to TRBJ2-1, with 7 positions matching TRBD2. CDR1 is SGHAT and CDR2 is FQNNGV in the germline V gene. The CDR3 extends over 18 amino acids. V lost 5 bases to trimming and J lost 3 bases; unmatched junction nucleotides: 16. The CDR3 bases are TGTGCCAGCAGCCCCCGGGGAGGGGCTAGCGGTATCTACAATGAGCAGTTCTTC. Its protein product is CASSPRGGASGIYNEQFF.

As to this clone: The same CDR3 arises from other DNA sequences in this sample as well. The CDR3 loop reads CAISGLAETGELFF. CDR3 bases: TGTGCCATCAGTGGATTAGCGGAAACCGGGGAGCTGTTTTTT. The chain recombines TRBV10-3 with TRBJ2-2; tentatively, D is TRBD2 (6 bases). Germline V CDR1 and CDR2: ENHRY, SYGVKD. CDR3 length: 14 amino acids. Trimming pared 4 bases from V and 5 bases from J, leaving 11 bases between.

This clone occurred once. The chain links TRBV2 to TRBJ2-5; possible D gene TRBD1, 5 bases. Deletions cut 5 bases from V and 5 bases from J, with 12 bases between. This CDR3 spans 13 amino acids. CDR1 and CDR2 (germline): SNHLY, FYNNEI. The CDR3 is CASSQDRSETQYF. In nucleotides, the CDR3 is TGTGCCAGCAGTCAAGACAGATCGGAGACCCAGTACTTC.

This chain joins TRBV7-9 and TRBJ2-2; the D call may be TRBD1 or TRBD2 (5 bases each). Germline V lookup: CDR1 SEHNR, CDR2 FQNEAQ (reference sequence). The CDR3 length is 16 residues. Deletions cut 1 base from V and 6 bases from J, with 15 bases between. The CDR3 region has the DNA TGTGCCAGCAGCTTAGTGGGGACCAGAGGCGCCGGGGAGCTGTTTTTT. It is translated as CASSLVGTRGAGELFF.

This clone was found a few times. This chain uses TRBV5-1 with TRBJ2-7; the D is unclear. The CDR3 contains 14 residues. Looked up from germline, CDR1 is SGHRS and CDR2 is YFSETQ. Trimming cost V 2 bases and J 5 bases, with 14 bases left between them. The CDR3: CASSLTPDDDEQYF. CDR3 bases: TGCGCCAGCAGCTTAACCCCGGATGACGACGAGCAGTACTTC.

V usage is TRBV7-2 and J usage is TRBJ2-7, with D tentatively TRBD1 (6 bases). The CDR3 has 15 residues. Trimming pared 2 bases from V and 5 bases from J, leaving 16 bases between. Germline V gene lookup returns CDR1 SGHTA and CDR2 FQGNSA. CDR3 in amino acids: CASSLSLGQLNEQYF. CDR3 DNA sequence: TGTGCCAGCAGCTTATCCCTAGGACAGCTTAACGAGCAGTACTTC.

The chain uses TRBV5-4 and TRBJ2-1; 11 nucleotides line up with TRBD2. This CDR3 comprises 14 residues. Looked up from germline, CDR1 is SGHNT and CDR2 is YYREEE (reference sequence). V dropped 4 bases and J dropped 7; count of bases not matched to a gene: 4. This CDR3 reads CASSRRLAGNEQFF. CDR3 nucleotide sequence: TGTGCCAGCAGCCGACGACTAGCGGGAAATGAGCAGTTCTTC.

The rearrangement uses TRBV1 and TRBJ1-2. TRBV1 constitutes a pseudogene. The CDR3 totals 15 residues. CDR3 in amino acids: CTSSQEPGAGYGYTF. The CDR3 DNA sequence: TGCACCAGCAGCCAAGAACCGGGGGCGGGGTATGGCTACACCTTC.

The table lists this clone with a few counts. J is TRBJ1-1 and V is TRBV6-5; D is possibly TRBD1 (6 bases). This CDR3 has 14 residues. V lost 6 bases and J 1 base, leaving 12 bases between the germline ends. Per the germline V gene, CDR1 is MNHEY and CDR2 is SVGAGI. The CDR3, as DNA: TGTGCCAGCAGCCCCGGGACACAGAACACTGAAGCTTTCTTT. Protein product: CASSPGTQNTEAFF.

This chain links TRBV19 with TRBJ2-6; D unresolved. The CDR3 spans 15 residues. Germline CDR1 is LNHDA and CDR2 is SQIVND (reference sequence). Trimming removed 1 base from V and 0 bases from J, with 4 bases in between. This CDR3 is CASSIGASGANVLTF. The CDR3 bases are TGTGCCAGTAGTATAGGTGCCTCTGGGGCCAACGTCCTGACTTTC.

This chain connects TRBV2 to TRBJ2-1; 10 bases line up with TRBD2. With V trimmed by 6 bases and J by 9 bases, 5 bases remained unmatched. CDR3 length equals 13 residues. The germline gives CDR1 SNHLY, CDR2 FYNNEI. For the CDR3, the DNA is TGTGCCAGCAGCCCGACTAGCGGGTTTGAGCAGTTCTTC. It codes for CASSPTSGFEQFF.

V gene TRBV7-2 combines with J gene TRBJ2-5; 10 bases fit TRBD1. This CDR3 spans 14 amino acids. The V gene's germline CDR1 is SGHTA and CDR2 FQGNSA. Trimming removed 5 bases from V and 5 bases from J; junction bases left unmatched: 5. The CDR3 region has the DNA TGTGCCAGCAGCCGACAGGGGGCCCGGGAGACCCAGTACTTC. This codes for CASSRQGARETQYF.

Points on this clone: Other DNA sequences of this sample code for an identical CDR3. The J gene is TRBJ2-2, the V gene TRBV5-1, with D tentatively TRBD2 (6 bases). The CDR3 runs to 16 residues. Trimming pared 0 bases from V and 5 bases from J, leaving 14 bases between. From germline, CDR1 is SGHRS and CDR2 YFSETQ. The CDR3 sequence is CASSLALGLNTGELFF. The DNA of the CDR3 is TGCGCCAGCAGCTTGGCCCTTGGACTAAATACCGGGGAGCTGTTTTTT.

The chain employs TRBV5-1 and TRBJ2-5; tentative D call: TRBD2 (5 bases). Trimming cost V 0 bases and J 5 bases, with 11 bases left between them. CDR1 is SGHRS and CDR2 is YFSETQ in the germline V gene. The CDR3 runs to 14 residues. CDR3 loop: CASSLALATETQYF. CDR3 nucleotide sequence: TGCGCCAGCAGCTTGGCTCTAGCCACGGAGACCCAGTACTTC.

This clone was seen just once. The chain employs TRBV7-2 and TRBJ1-5; weak D call: TRBD1 (6 bases). Germline V lookup: CDR1 SGHTA, CDR2 FQGNSA. Trimming cost V 1 base and J 2 bases, with 15 bases left between them. The CDR3 contains 17 residues. The CDR3 coding sequence is TGTGCCAGCAGCTTAGAGGGGGGCGCACCCCGCAATCAGCCCCAGCATTTT. Its protein product is CASSLEGGAPRNQPQHF.

The rearrangement joins TRBV6-4 to TRBJ2-3, with 13 positions matching TRBD2. CDR1 and CDR2 from the germline V gene are MRHNA and SNTAGT. This CDR3 is 20 amino acids long. V shed 6 bases and J 1 base; nucleotides not matched to a gene: 16. The CDR3 protein is CASRPKKLAGGPGRTDTQYF. In DNA form, the CDR3 reads TGTGCCAGCAGGCCGAAAAAACTAGCGGGAGGGCCGGGGCGCACAGATACGCAGTATTTT.

The chain couples TRBV19 to TRBJ2-7; 8 positions agree with TRBD2. The germline CDR1 and CDR2 sequences are LNHDA and SQIVND (reference sequence). The CDR3 is made up of 17 amino acids. V was pared by 1 base and J by 6 bases, with 14 bases of the junction left unmatched. CDR3 region: CASSIGGGAGERGEQYF. As DNA, the CDR3 is TGTGCCAGTAGTATAGGGGGAGGAGCGGGAGAGCGTGGCGAGCAGTACTTC. Drawing the rest from reference TRBV19 and TRBJ2-7, the complete variable domain is DGGITQSPKYLFRKEGQNVTLSCEQNLNHDAMYWYRQDPGQGLRLIYYSQIVNDFQKGDIAEGYSVSREKKESFPLTVTSAQKNPTAFYLCASSIGGGAGERGEQYFGPGTRLTVT.

The V gene is TRBV7-2, the J gene TRBJ2-2; D possibly corresponds to TRBD1 (7 bases). Looked up from germline, CDR1 is SGHTA and CDR2 is FQGNSA. The CDR3 length is 16 residues. Trimming cost V 6 bases and J 1 base, with 15 bases left between them. The CDR3 bases are TGTGCCAGCAGGTCAGGGGGGAGTAGGAACACCGGGGAGCTGTTTTTT. Its protein product is CASRSGGSRNTGELFF.